A selection of T cell receptor beta chains follows, all from one sample in a study of OX40 agonist ivuxolimab in advanced cancers. Here immunoSEQ multiplex PCR was the method, and the copy in TCRdb shows in-frame clones only, minus some. The table includes approximately 38,000 clones, about 82% detected once. Source: CD4+ or CD8+ T cells sorted from blood, taken in a trial of the OX40 agonist ivuxolimab. The receptors stem from an adult with an advanced solid tumor such as melanoma, head and neck, liver or kidney cancer. CDR3s include the opening cysteine and the closing phenylalanine or tryptophan. The D gene is left open where the match is weak. Size values are once, few and many counts, or a class for expanded clones, and some rows have none.

TRBJ2-1	TRBV4-3	TRBD2	.	TGCGCCAGCAGCCAGGGACTAGCGGGAGGATCGGCCTACAATGAGCAGTTCTTC	CASSQGLAGGSAYNEQFF
TRBJ1-5	TRBV6-1	.	.	TGTGCCAGTCACGCGGGGGGGACTCAGCCCCAGCATTTT	CASHAGGTQPQHF
TRBJ2-2	TRBV18	.	.	TGTGCCAGCTCACCGGATTATGCTAACACCGGGGAGCTGTTTTTT	CASSPDYANTGELFF
TRBJ1-1	TRBV6-1	.	few	TGTGCCAGCAACAAGGGACTGACTGAAGCTTTCTTT	CASNKGLTEAFF
TRBJ2-5	TRBV28	.	.	TGTGCCAGCAGTTTCGTACTGGAGACCCAGTACTTC	CASSFVLETQYF
TRBJ1-5	TRBV6-5	TRBD1	few	TGTGCCAGCTCGTGGGGTACAGGGGATCAGCCCCAGCATTTT	CASSWGTGDQPQHF
TRBJ1-2	TRBV6-5	.	.	TGTGCCAGCAGTTACCGTAACAGGGATGGCTACACCTTC	CASSYRNRDGYTF
TRBJ1-2	TRBV7-2	.	.	TGTGCCAGCAGCTTAGGCGGGCCAGGGTTGAACTATGGCTACACCTTC	CASSLGGPGLNYGYTF
TRBJ1-2	TRBV18	.	.	TGTGCCAGCTCACCTCAGACACCGCGGAGAGCTGGTGAGGGCTACACCTTC	CASSPQTPRRAGEGYTF
TRBJ1-1	TRBV5-6	.	few	TGTGCCAGCAGCTCCCCGGAGGCCCCGAACACTGAAGCTTTCTTT	CASSSPEAPNTEAFF
TRBJ2-7	TRBV27	.	.	TGTGCCAGCAGTTTAGCGGGGGCGGGGCAATTGGGCGAGCAGTACTTC	CASSLAGAGQLGEQYF
TRBJ2-4	TRBV6-5	.	.	TGTGCCAGCAGTTTGGGGCAGCAGGTATCCAAAAACATTCAGTACTTC	CASSLGQQVSKNIQYF
TRBJ1-1	TRBV5-1	TRBD1	.	TGCGCCAGCAGCCCGACGTGGACAGGGGGCAACACTGAAGCTTTCTTT	CASSPTWTGGNTEAFF
TRBJ2-4	TRBV5-5	.	.	TGTGCCAGCAGCCCGCACGGGGGACAGAAAAACATTCAGTACTTC	CASSPHGGQKNIQYF
TRBJ1-4	TRBV19	TRBD1	.	TGTGCGATCGGGGACCGGCAGGGGGGTGAAAAACTGTTTTTT	CAIGDRQGGEKLFF
TRBJ2-5	TRBV7-3	TRBD2	.	TGTGCCAGCAGCTCGACTAGCGGGTTACAAGAGACCCAGTACTTC	CASSSTSGLQETQYF
TRBJ1-1	TRBV7-8	.	.	TGTGCCAGCAGCTTAGTCGTCGGGAACACTGAAGCTTTCTTT	CASSLVVGNTEAFF
TRBJ2-1	TRBV29-1	.	.	TGCAGCGTTCCAACAGGGAGGGGATACAATGAGCAGTTCTTC	CSVPTGRGYNEQFF
TRBJ2-1	TRBV10-3	.	.	TGTGCCATCAGTGGGGGGGCTAGCGACAATGAGCAGTTCTTC	CAISGGASDNEQFF
TRBJ2-2	TRBV28	.	.	TGTGCCAGCGGTGCATTCGGGCAAGGGGAGGCCGGGGAGCTGTTTTTT	CASGAFGQGEAGELFF
TRBJ1-5	TRBV30	.	once	TGTGCCTGGACCAGCACCACTCATCAGCCCCAGCATTTT	CAWTSTTHQPQHF
TRBJ2-6	TRBV7-9	TRBD1	.	TGTGCCAGCGTGAGGGGACAGTTCTCTGGGGCCAACGTCCTGACTTTC	CASVRGQFSGANVLTF
TRBJ2-1	TRBV10-3	.	.	TGTGCCATCAGTGTTGGACTATCTGACAATGAGCAGTTCTTC	CAISVGLSDNEQFF
TRBJ2-7	TRBV5-1	.	.	TGCGCCAGCAGCTTGGGGGGGAGCTCCTACGAGCAGTACTTC	CASSLGGSSYEQYF
TRBJ2-7	TRBV18	TRBD1	.	TGTGCCAGCTCACCGGACAGGGTCGCGTACGAGCAGTACTTC	CASSPDRVAYEQYF
TRBJ2-1	TRBV2	TRBD1	.	TGTGCCAGCAGGGCCTGGCGACAGGGCAACAATGAGCAGTTCTTC	CASRAWRQGNNEQFF
TRBJ1-5	TRBV27	TRBD1	once	TGTGCCAGCAGCCCCCGGGGACAGGGGGCCAATCAGCCCCAGCATTTT	CASSPRGQGANQPQHF
TRBJ1-5	TRBV28	TRBD1	.	TGTGCCAGCAGTCGGATCGGGACAGGGGTTCAGCCCCAGCATTTT	CASSRIGTGVQPQHF
TRBJ2-5	TRBV10-3	.	.	TGTGCCATCAGGGATAGTTTCCAAGAGACCCAGTACTTC	CAIRDSFQETQYF
TRBJ1-4	TRBV6-1	TRBD1	many	TGTGCCAGCACCCTATTGACAGGGGTTAATGAAAAACTGTTTTTT	CASTLLTGVNEKLFF
TRBJ2-5	TRBV7-9	TRBD2	.	TGTGCCAGCAGCCGGGACTACACCCGAGGGACCCAGTACTTC	CASSRDYTRGTQYF
TRBJ1-6	TRBV5-4	.	.	TGTGCCAGCAGCTTGGACAGGGATCACTCACCCCTCCACTTT	CASSLDRDHSPLHF